This TCR beta chain comes out of a study of blood T cell repertoires in COVID-19. The germline CDR1 and CDR2 sequences are SNHLY and FYNNEI. The V gene end was trimmed by 6 bases and the J gene end by 3 bases; junction bases not matched to a gene: 7. The CDR3 totals 15 residues. Profiling relied on immunoSEQ multiplex PCR, and the TCRdb table lists in-frame clones only, not all of them. The table shows around 94,000 clones, with nearly 90% occurring only once. The TCR originated in a man between 50 and 59 years old with active COVID-19. Material for sequencing was peripheral blood. The V call is TRBV2, the J call TRBJ1-4; 7 nucleotides align to TRBD1. CDR3 sequence reads: CASSSPGQSNEKLFF. CDR3 nucleotide sequence: TGTGCCAGCAGCTCCCCGGGACAGTCTAATGAAAAACTGTTTTTT.